Listed below are T cell receptor beta chains from one sample, sequenced in a study of CD8+CD57+ T cells in acquired aplastic anemia. TCRdb processed the reads anew with MiXCR; each CDR3 protein has one entry. The sample has approximately 98,000 distinct CDR3 sequences; around 50% are singletons. Sequencing was carried out using sorted CD4+, CD8+, or CD8+CD57+ T cells (not recorded which) from PBMCs. Receptor source: a human donor in good health, serving as a control. Each CDR3 is given with its conserved first and last residue. The D gene is left open where the match is weak. Clone size is not always given. Where it is, it says once, few, many or a class for expanded clones.

v_call	d_call	j_call	clone_size	cdr3_nt	cdr3_aa
TRBV6-5	.	TRBJ1-1	many	TGTGCCAGCAGTTACTCGACAGCATTCTCGGCTGAAGCTTTCTTT	CASSYSTAFSAEAFF
TRBV4-3	TRBD1	TRBJ1-2	many	TGCGCCAGCAGCCAAGGGGGCACAGGGGAAAACTATGGCTACACCTTC	CASSQGGTGENYGYTF
TRBV29-1	TRBD1	TRBJ1-3	.	TGCAGCATCGACGGGACAGGGGGAAACACCATATATTTT	CSIDGTGGNTIYF
TRBV6-1	TRBD1	TRBJ2-7	few	TGTGCCAGCAGTAAGTTACAGGGGGCCTACGAGCAGTACTTC	CASSKLQGAYEQYF
TRBV10-1	TRBD1	TRBJ1-1	.	TGCGCCAGCAGTGGCAACCGGGACAGCATGAACACTGAAGCTTTCTTT	CASSGNRDSMNTEAFF
TRBV15	TRBD1	TRBJ1-6	.	TGTGCCTCGGGGACAGTCTTTCCAAATTCACCCCTCCACTTT	CASGTVFPNSPLHF
TRBV9	TRBD1	TRBJ1-5	.	TGTGCCAGCAGCGTAGGGCCAGGGGGAAACAATCAGCCCCAGCATTTT	CASSVGPGGNNQPQHF
TRBV6-1	.	TRBJ1-2	many	TGTGCCAGCAGTGAAACAAGCCCCCTTTATGGCTACACCTTC	CASSETSPLYGYTF
TRBV20-1	TRBD2	TRBJ2-2	many	TGCAGTGCTAGAGACTCGAGCGGGGCCGACACCGGGGAGCTGTTTTTT	CSARDSSGADTGELFF
TRBV2	TRBD2	TRBJ2-3	.	TGTGCCAGCAGTGGATATACTAGCGGGGGGGTTAGCACAGATACGCAGTATTTT	CASSGYTSGGVSTDTQYF
TRBV12-3/TRBV12-4	TRBD1	TRBJ1-4	.	TGTGCCAGCAGTTTTTCAGGGGGACCTAATGAAAAACTGTTTTTT	CASSFSGGPNEKLFF
TRBV4-2	TRBD1	TRBJ1-1	many	TGTGCCAGCAGCCAAGCGCAGGGGGACAGGAACACTGAAGCTTTCTTT	CASSQAQGDRNTEAFF
TRBV29-1	TRBD1	TRBJ1-2	.	TGCAGCGTTGGTGAGACAGGGATCCTTAATGGCTACACCTTC	CSVGETGILNGYTF
TRBV19	.	TRBJ2-7	many	TGTGCCAGTAGCCCAGATCAAGGGACAAAAAGGGACTACGAGCAGTACTTC	CASSPDQGTKRDYEQYF
TRBV24-1	TRBD1	TRBJ2-7	many	TGTGCCACCAAGTCCGGGACAGGGGCCTACGAGCAGTACTTC	CATKSGTGAYEQYF
TRBV9	.	TRBJ1-1	many	TGTGCCAGCAGCGTAGAGGTTTCGGGGCCCACTGAAGCTTTCTTT	CASSVEVSGPTEAFF
TRBV3-1	.	TRBJ2-1	many	TGTGCCAGCAGCCAAGTAAGGGGCGGTACGGACAATGAGCAGTTCTTC	CASSQVRGGTDNEQFF
TRBV2	TRBD2	TRBJ2-7	few	TGTGCCAGCAGTGAAGCGGGGGGGTCGTCCTACGAGCAGTACTTC	CASSEAGGSSYEQYF
TRBV10-3	.	TRBJ2-7	.	TGTGCCATCGCGGGGGACACTTCCTACGAGCAGTACTTC	CAIAGDTSYEQYF
TRBV12-3/TRBV12-4	.	TRBJ2-1	few	TGTGCCAGCAGTTCTATCCCAGGACAGTCACCTTTCAACAATGAGCAGTTCTTC	CASSSIPGQSPFNNEQFF
TRBV16	.	TRBJ1-2	.	TGTGCCAGCAGCCAATCGAAGTTAAACTATGGCTACACCTTC	CASSQSKLNYGYTF
TRBV4-1	.	TRBJ2-1	.	TGCGCCAGCAGCCACGACCCTCAGGGGCCACTAACGTACAATGAGCAGTTCTTC	CASSHDPQGPLTYNEQFF
TRBV7-9	TRBD1	TRBJ1-2	.	TGTGCCAGCAGTTTCGGACAGGGGTATGGCTACACCTTC	CASSFGQGYGYTF
TRBV25-1	.	TRBJ2-7	few	TGTGCCAGCAGTGGGGGGGCCAGGGCCCACGAGCAGTACTTC	CASSGGARAHEQYF
TRBV7-9	.	TRBJ2-5	once	TGTGCCAGCAGCTTGATTTTGGAGACCCAGTACTTC	CASSLILETQYF
TRBV15	TRBD2	TRBJ2-7	.	TGTGCCACCAGCACCTCCGGGACTAGCGGTTCCTACGAGCAGTACTTC	CATSTSGTSGSYEQYF
TRBV5-1	.	TRBJ2-5	few	TGCGCCAGCAGCTCCCAAGAGACCCAGTACTTC	CASSSQETQYF
TRBV24-1	.	TRBJ1-2	.	TGTGCCACCAGTGAGGAGGGAACCTATGGCTACACCTTC	CATSEEGTYGYTF
TRBV25-1	TRBD1	TRBJ2-5	few	TGTGCCCGCAGTGAATTAACAGGGGGTAGCCAAGGGACCCAGTACTTC	CARSELTGGSQGTQYF
TRBV3-1	.	TRBJ2-7	.	TGTGCCAGCAGCCAAGATCAGGGGCGGGGCCTTGCCTACGAGCAGTACTTC	CASSQDQGRGLAYEQYF
TRBV25-1	TRBD2	TRBJ2-3	.	TGTGCCAGCCGCTTTCGGGCGGGGGGCGAAGATACGCAGTATTTT	CASRFRAGGEDTQYF
TRBV19	.	TRBJ1-5	.	TGTGCCAGCAAGCACCATGATAGCAATCAGCCCCAGCATTTT	CASKHHDSNQPQHF
TRBV2	.	TRBJ1-2	.	TGTGCCAGCACTGGAAGCCACGTGTACACCTTC	CASTGSHVYTF
TRBV11-2	TRBD2	TRBJ2-3	.	TGTGCCAGCAGCTTAGAAGGGCAGCGGGGTTACACAGATACGCAGTATTTT	CASSLEGQRGYTDTQYF
TRBV20-1	TRBD1	TRBJ1-2	.	TGCAGTGCTAGGTCGACAGGGGATACCTATGGCTACACCTTC	CSARSTGDTYGYTF
TRBV9	.	TRBJ1-2	many	TGTGCCAGCAGCGTAACGAAGGACGGGACTAACTATGGCTACACCTTC	CASSVTKDGTNYGYTF
TRBV11-1	.	TRBJ1-2	.	TGTGCCAGCAGCTTGAGCGGCCGGATTCGGCAATATGGCTACACCTTC	CASSLSGRIRQYGYTF
TRBV12-3/TRBV12-4	.	TRBJ1-1	many	TGTGCCAGCAGCAGTTCGTTGAACACTGAAGCTTTCTTT	CASSSSLNTEAFF
TRBV4-2	.	TRBJ2-3	.	TGTGCCAGCAGCCAAGATGGACTGACAGATACGCAGTATTTT	CASSQDGLTDTQYF
TRBV29-1	.	TRBJ1-5	few	TGCAGCGTTGTATTGGGTGGCAGGGGAGATAGCAATCAGCCCCAGCATTTT	CSVVLGGRGDSNQPQHF
TRBV20-1	.	TRBJ1-4	many	TGCAGTGCTCAGGGACACAGCGGGGAAAAACTGTTTTTT	CSAQGHSGEKLFF
TRBV29-1	TRBD2	TRBJ2-5	.	TGCAGCGTTGAATTGGCGGGGGTCCAAGAGACCCAGTACTTC	CSVELAGVQETQYF
TRBV25-1	TRBD2	TRBJ2-1	few	TGCGCCAGCAGCCCGGGGGGGGGGTATGAGCAGTTCTTC	CASSPGGGYEQFF
TRBV24-1	TRBD1	TRBJ2-7	many	TGTGCCACCAGTGATTCCCGGGACAGCCCCTACGAGCAGTACTTC	CATSDSRDSPYEQYF
TRBV12-3/TRBV12-4	.	TRBJ1-1	many	TGTGCCAGCAGTTTAGGCAGGGGGAACACTGAAGCTTTCTTT	CASSLGRGNTEAFF
TRBV25-1	TRBD2	TRBJ2-1	.	TGTGCCAGCAGTGAAGGACTAGCGGTAATCAGCAATGAGCAGTTCTTC	CASSEGLAVISNEQFF
TRBV29-1	.	TRBJ2-1	many	TGCAGCGTTGAAGTAGATGTCAATGAGCAGTTCTTC	CSVEVDVNEQFF
TRBV19	.	TRBJ2-1	once	TGTGCCAGTAGTGTCGCCTGGGGGGTTGAGCAGTTCTTC	CASSVAWGVEQFF
TRBV7-8	TRBD2	TRBJ2-7	.	TGTGCCACCCGGACTAGCGGGCTCTACGAGCAGTACTTC	CATRTSGLYEQYF
TRBV7-6	.	TRBJ2-1	.	TGTGCTAGCAGCTTAACAGTGGGACACAATGAGCAGTTCTTC	CASSLTVGHNEQFF
TRBV12-5	TRBD1	TRBJ2-7	many	TGTGCTAGTGGTTCCCAGGGGGCGATCGACGAGCAGTACTTC	CASGSQGAIDEQYF
TRBV7-2	.	TRBJ2-7	many	TGTGCCAGCAGCTTAGTTGGCGGGGGCCAATGGCAGTACTTC	CASSLVGGGQWQYF
TRBV10-3	.	TRBJ1-2	.	TGTGCCATCAGTGGTGGGACGAGTGTCTATGGCTACACCTTC	CAISGGTSVYGYTF
TRBV7-3	TRBD2	TRBJ2-1	.	TGTGCCAGCAGCGAAAAATCCGGGACTAGCGGGAATGAGCAGTTCTTC	CASSEKSGTSGNEQFF
TRBV9	.	TRBJ2-7	many	TGTGCCAGCAGCTCCGGACGGGAGCAGTACTTC	CASSSGREQYF